This T cell receptor beta chain was obtained from a study of blood T cell repertoires in COVID-19. Looked up from germline, CDR1 is SGHNT and CDR2 is YENEEA. The CDR3 length is 16 residues. V gave up 1 base and J gave up 3 bases; unmatched junction bases: 7. This table comes from immunoSEQ multiplex PCR, and its TCRdb copy is limited to in-frame clones, with some not included. The table includes some 260,000 clones, approximately 79% detected once. V usage is TRBV11-3 and J usage is TRBJ1-2; 8 bases match TRBD1. The source material was PBMCs or T cells enriched from blood (not recorded which). This TCR came from a man younger than 45 with acute COVID-19. The CDR3 region has the DNA TGTGCCAGCAGCTTAGCAGGGGGCGGAATGGACTATGGCTACACCTTC. Translation gives CASSLAGGGMDYGYTF.